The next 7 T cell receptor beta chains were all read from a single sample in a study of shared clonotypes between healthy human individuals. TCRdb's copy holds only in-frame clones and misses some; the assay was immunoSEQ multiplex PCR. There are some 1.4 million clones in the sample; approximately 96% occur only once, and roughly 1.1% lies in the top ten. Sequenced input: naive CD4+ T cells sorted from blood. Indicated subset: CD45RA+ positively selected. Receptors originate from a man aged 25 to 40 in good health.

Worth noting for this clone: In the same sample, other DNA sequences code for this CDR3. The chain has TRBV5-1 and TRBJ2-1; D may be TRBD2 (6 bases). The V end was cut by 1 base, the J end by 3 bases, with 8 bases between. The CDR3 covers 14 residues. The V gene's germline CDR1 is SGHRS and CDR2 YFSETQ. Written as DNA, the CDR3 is TGCGCCAGCAGCTTGTCCGGGAGCTACAATGAGCAGTTCTTC. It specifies CASSLSGSYNEQFF.

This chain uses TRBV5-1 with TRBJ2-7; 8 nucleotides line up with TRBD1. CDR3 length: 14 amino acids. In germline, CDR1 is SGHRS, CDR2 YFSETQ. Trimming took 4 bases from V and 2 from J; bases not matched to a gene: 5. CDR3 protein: CASSPGDRTYEQYF. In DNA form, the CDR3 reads TGCGCCAGCAGCCCCGGGGACAGGACCTACGAGCAGTACTTC.

CDR3 sequence reads: CASSLGREGTEAFF. CDR3 sequence (DNA): TGTGCCAGCAGCTTGGGGAGGGAAGGCACTGAAGCTTTCTTT. J is TRBJ1-1 and V is TRBV5-4; D gene uncertain. CDR1 is SGHNT, CDR2 YYREEE, per germline (reference sequence). V lost 0 bases, J lost 4 bases, and 10 bases lay in between. The CDR3 runs 14 residues.

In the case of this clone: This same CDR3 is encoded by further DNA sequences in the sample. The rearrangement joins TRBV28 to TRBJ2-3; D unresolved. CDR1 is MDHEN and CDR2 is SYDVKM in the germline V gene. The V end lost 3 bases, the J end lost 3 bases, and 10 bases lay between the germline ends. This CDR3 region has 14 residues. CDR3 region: CASSLSGRTDTQYF. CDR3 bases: TGTGCCAGCAGTTTGTCGGGTAGGACAGATACGCAGTATTTT.

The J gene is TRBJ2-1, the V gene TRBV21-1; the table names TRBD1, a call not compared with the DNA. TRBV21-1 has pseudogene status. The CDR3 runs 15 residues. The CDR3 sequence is CASPERGCSYNEQFF. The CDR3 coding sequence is TGTGCCTCGCCCGAGAGGGGGTGCTCCTACAATGAGCAGTTCTTC.

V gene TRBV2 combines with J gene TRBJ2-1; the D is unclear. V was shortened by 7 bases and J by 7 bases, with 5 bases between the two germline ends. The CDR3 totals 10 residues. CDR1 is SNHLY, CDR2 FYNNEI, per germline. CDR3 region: CASKNNEQFF. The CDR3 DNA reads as TGTGCCAGCAAGAATAATGAGCAGTTCTTC. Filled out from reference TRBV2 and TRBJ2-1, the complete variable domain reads EPEVTQTPSHQVTQMGQEVILRCVPISNHLYFYWYRQILGQKVEFLVSFYNNEISEKSEIFDDQFSVERPDGSNFTLKIRSTKLEDSAMYFCASKNNEQFFGPGTRLTVL.

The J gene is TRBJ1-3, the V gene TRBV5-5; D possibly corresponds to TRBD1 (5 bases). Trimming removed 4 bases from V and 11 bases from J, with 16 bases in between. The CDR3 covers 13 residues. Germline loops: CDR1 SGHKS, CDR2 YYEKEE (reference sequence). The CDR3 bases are TGTGCCAGCAGCCCTGCGGGGAGGGACGCCATATATTTT. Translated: CASSPAGRDAIYF.